This is a list of T cell receptor beta chains from one sample in a study of neoadjuvant nivolumab and ipilimumab in lung cancer. Profiling relied on immunoSEQ multiplex PCR, and the TCRdb table lists in-frame clones only, not all of them. The data show fewer than 10,000 clones, roughly 77% seen once. This material consisted of adjacent normal lung tissue, taken after neoadjuvant nivolumab, alone or with ipilimumab, at or shortly before surgery. Receptors were obtained from an adult with non-small cell lung cancer. Each CDR3 is given with its conserved first and last residue. The D gene is left open where the match is weak. Not all rows give a size; the values are once, few, many and, for expanded clones, a class.

DNA	CDR3	V	J	size	D
TGCGCCAGCAGCCGCTCCCAGGGTTCCTACAATGAGCAGTTCTTC	CASSRSQGSYNEQFF	TRBV5-1	TRBJ2-1	-	-
TGTGCCAGCAGCTTGGGATTCGGACAGGGTCCCTACGAGCAGTACTTC	CASSLGFGQGPYEQYF	TRBV5-5	TRBJ2-7	-	TRBD1
TGTGCCAGCAGTGACCTTGGTCAGGGGGCAGTAGCGGAGACCCAGTACTTC	CASSDLGQGAVAETQYF	TRBV25-1	TRBJ2-5	-	TRBD1
TGTGCCAGCAGATCGGCGGGGGCGCAGAATGAGCAGTTCTTC	CASRSAGAQNEQFF	TRBV27	TRBJ2-1	-	-
TGTGCCAGCAGCCTTCTTTTCGAGCAGTACTTC	CASSLLFEQYF	TRBV11-1	TRBJ2-7	-	-
TGTGCCAGCAGCCTCGCGGGACGGATGAACACTGAAGCTTTCTTT	CASSLAGRMNTEAFF	TRBV7-3	TRBJ1-1	once	-
TGTGCCAGCTCATCCGGGGTCGGGTTCCAGCCCCAGCATTTT	CASSSGVGFQPQHF	TRBV18	TRBJ1-5	-	-
TGTGCCAGCAGTGCAACTTCCGGGAGGGATTCACCCCTCCACTTT	CASSATSGRDSPLHF	TRBV25-1	TRBJ1-6	-	-
TGTGCCAGCAGTCTACAGGTCTCCTATGGCTACACCTTC	CASSLQVSYGYTF	TRBV7-9	TRBJ1-2	-	-
TGCGCCAGCAGCCAAGACGGGGGCGAGAACACTGAAGCTTTCTTT	CASSQDGGENTEAFF	TRBV4-1	TRBJ1-1	-	-
TGTGCCAGCAGTTTATCGGGCAGGGGTGATTCACCCCTCCACTTT	CASSLSGRGDSPLHF	TRBV27	TRBJ1-6	-	-
TGCGCCAGCAGGGGGACAGGGGGAACAGAGACCCAGTACTTC	CASRGTGGTETQYF	TRBV5-1	TRBJ2-5	once	TRBD1
TGTGCCAGCAGTTACGGGCAGGGGAATCAGCCCCAGCATTTT	CASSYGQGNQPQHF	TRBV6-6	TRBJ1-5	-	-
TGCGCCAGCAGCTTGGGGCCAGGTAGCGCCGACACCGGGGAGCTGTTTTTT	CASSLGPGSADTGELFF	TRBV5-1	TRBJ2-2	-	-
TGTGCGATGCGGGACTCGGTAGGAGAAGCTTTCTTT	CAMRDSVGEAFF	TRBV10-3	TRBJ1-1	-	-
TGTGCCAGCAGCTTGGCCGGGCAGGGGTACACTGAAGCTTTCTTT	CASSLAGQGYTEAFF	TRBV5-6	TRBJ1-1	-	-
TGCGCCAGCAGCCAAGCTACCCAGGGGGCATCTGGTTCACCCCTCCACTTT	CASSQATQGASGSPLHF	TRBV4-1	TRBJ1-6	once	TRBD1
TGTGCCAGCAGCTTGTTGGGGAGTACTAATGAAAAACTGTTTTTT	CASSLLGSTNEKLFF	TRBV5-5	TRBJ1-4	once	-
TGTGCCAGTAGTACGACAGGGAGCTCCTATAATTCACCCCTCCACTTT	CASSTTGSSYNSPLHF	TRBV19	TRBJ1-6	-	TRBD1
TGTGCCAGCAGTGAAGGGAACTATGGCTACACCTTC	CASSEGNYGYTF	TRBV6-1	TRBJ1-2	-	-
TGTGCCAGCAGCTTAGGGGGACAGAGAAATTCACCCCTCCACTTT	CASSLGGQRNSPLHF	TRBV7-3	TRBJ1-6	-	TRBD1
TGCGCCAGCAGCAGCGGGACAACCACTGAAGCTTTCTTT	CASSSGTTTEAFF	TRBV5-1	TRBJ1-1	-	-
TGTGCCAGTAGTTCTTACAGGGGGTCCCCAGAGACCCAGTACTTC	CASSSYRGSPETQYF	TRBV19	TRBJ2-5	-	TRBD1
TGCGCCAGCAAGGATTGGGACAGGGGGTCCTACGAGCAGTACTTC	CASKDWDRGSYEQYF	TRBV5-1	TRBJ2-7	few	TRBD1
TGTGCCAGCAGCAGGTCTAGCCTAACTCTAAGGTCTGGCTACACCTTC	CASSRSSLTLRSGYTF	TRBV5-6	TRBJ1-2	few	-
TGTGCCAGCAGCTCCTTACCCTGGGGGGAGGAAAAACTGTTTTTT	CASSSLPWGEEKLFF	TRBV11-2	TRBJ1-4	-	-
TGTGCCAGCAGCCGCGGTCGTAAATGGGGTGGCTACACCTTC	CASSRGRKWGGYTF	TRBV7-8	TRBJ1-2	-	-
TGTGCCAGCAGCCCCCCTGACAGGGGCGTTTCACCCCTCCACTTT	CASSPPDRGVSPLHF	TRBV7-2	TRBJ1-6	-	TRBD1
TGCGCCAGCAGCCAAGATGGGGGATGGTATGGCTACACCTTC	CASSQDGGWYGYTF	TRBV4-3	TRBJ1-2	-	-
TGTGCCAGCAGTTACCTTCGACAGGGTGTCACCTACGAGCAGTACTTC	CASSYLRQGVTYEQYF	TRBV6-6	TRBJ2-7	-	TRBD1
TGTGCCATCAGTGGGTCTGCGGGCACAGATACGCAGTATTTT	CAISGSAGTDTQYF	TRBV10-3	TRBJ2-3	-	-
TGCGCCAGCAGCTTACAGGGACAGGGAACCTACGAGCAGTACTTC	CASSLQGQGTYEQYF	TRBV5-1	TRBJ2-7	few	TRBD1
TGCGCCAGCAGCCCCCTGGGGGACCAGAGCACTGAAGCTTTCTTT	CASSPLGDQSTEAFF	TRBV4-1	TRBJ1-1	-	-
TGTGCCAGCAGCTTAGTGGTCAGGGACGAGCAGTACTTC	CASSLVVRDEQYF	TRBV7-2	TRBJ2-7	-	-
TGCGCCAGCAGCTTGGGACAGGGACGGGAAAAACTGTTTTTT	CASSLGQGREKLFF	TRBV5-1	TRBJ1-4	-	TRBD1
TGTGCCAGCAGCTGTAATCAGCCCCAGCATTTT	CASSCNQPQHF	TRBV12-1	TRBJ1-5	few	-
TGTGCCAGCAGCTTACAGGGTACCTTGTTCTTC	CASSLQGTLFF	TRBV7-9	TRBJ2-1	-	-
TGTGCCAGCAGCTTAGTCCCGGGGTATGAGCAGTTCTTC	CASSLVPGYEQFF	TRBV7-9	TRBJ2-1	-	-
TGTGCCAGCAGCCGGTCCGGGGAGCTGTTTTTT	CASSRSGELFF	TRBV7-9	TRBJ2-2	once	-
TGTGCCACCCTGGGCAGAGATAACTATGGCTACACCTTC	CATLGRDNYGYTF	TRBV10-3	TRBJ1-2	few	-
TGTGCCTGGACAGTAGCGGGGAGCCACGAGCAGTACTTC	CAWTVAGSHEQYF	TRBV30	TRBJ2-7	-	TRBD2
TGTGCCAGCAGCTTCCTCCGACAGGGGGCGGCCTACGAGCAGTACTTC	CASSFLRQGAAYEQYF	TRBV5-5	TRBJ2-7	-	TRBD1
TGCGCCAGCAGCTTGGATGGACCCTACGAGCAGTACTTC	CASSLDGPYEQYF	TRBV5-1	TRBJ2-7	few	-
TGTGCCAGCAGCCCAAGCGGGGGCGACGAGACCCAGTACTTC	CASSPSGGDETQYF	TRBV5-4	TRBJ2-5	-	TRBD2